Ten or more counts support the clone carrying this T cell receptor (beta chain). Antigen: not known. The data are from a study of T cell repertoires in cytomegalovirus infection. Overall study: Public TCR beta signatures were indicative of both CMV infection and a matching HLA type.

Study results and limitations: Carriers of CMV plus the relevant HLA were identified by cumulative public TCR beta family frequency.

Germline loops: CDR1 SGHTA, CDR2 FQGNSA. The V gene lost 3 bases and the J gene lost 3 bases, with 12 bases spanning the gap. The CDR3 extends over 15 amino acids. TCRdb re-called the reads through MiXCR, storing one row per CDR3 protein. The sample yields fewer than 80,000 distinct CDR3 sequences, 3% to 4.5% seen once. The clonotype was recovered from a human donor in good health (CMV status not recorded). Some clones in this sample may be carry-over from other donors' samples. The rearrangement joins TRBV7-2 to TRBJ1-5, with D perhaps TRBD1 (6 bases). The source material was PBMCs. The CDR3 sequence: CASSLGTLPNQPQHF. The CDR3 DNA is TGTGCCAGCAGCTTGGGGACACTACCCAATCAGCCCCAGCATTTT.